The present entry profiles one TCR beta chain with its context. The antigen it recognizes is unknown. Base qualities are not recorded, but no much larger clone differs from it by a single base. One collaborating source in Seattle enrolled patients while the patients were actively infected and followed the patients over time throughout the course of disease. Collaborating institutions collected whole blood in K2EDTA tubes following their own protocols. Collaborator samples were shipped for TCRbeta analysis as frozen whole blood, isolated PBMCs, or DNA extracted from either sample type. This sample was taken from a study of blood T cell repertoires in COVID-19 (dated by TCRdb to 2019 to 2021). About the investigation overall: Samples from collaborators originated in the United States, Italy and Spain and spanned both the acute and convalescent phases of COVID-19. The material from the prospective study consisted of cDNA or gDNA derived from T cells, B-cell-depleted T cells, or PBMCs. The dataset comprised deeply sampled blood TCRbeta repertoires from subjects exposed to, actively infected with, or recovered from COVID-19. The repertoires were released in a freely available public database meant as a resource for research on the immune response to SARS-CoV-2. Samples were obtained from the ongoing ImmuneRACE study (first 160 participants) and from approximately 1,200 subjects provided by 6 global collaborators. Sample metadata almost always included a de-identified subject ID, COVID-19 status, age in years and sex. Where available, HLA class I and class II types were taken from metadata supplied by the sample provider and were not determined by assay-based typing. The study at large found these results: The amount of clinical and demographic metadata varied by source and participant and was provided uncurated.

Including cysteine and phenylalanine, the CDR3 has 16 amino acids. Only the CDR3 part of the read is kept: 48 bases, read in frame from the first base. The trim is 6 bases for V and 4 bases for J, with a gap of 17 bases between the germline ends. CDR1 KGHDR and CDR2 SFDVKD are derived from the germline V gene. TCRbeta CDR3 regions were amplified from genomic DNA by means of the immunoSEQ Assay, a bias-controlled multiplex PCR. Processing in the source paper ran as follows. The number of nucleated cells in each sample was estimated from the amplification of reference gene primers within the assay. To quantify the absolute abundance of each unique TCRbeta CDR3 rearrangement, sequence reads were collapsed and filtered. For each sample, productive Simpson clonality was calculated by taking the square root of Simpson's diversity index across productive rearrangements. TCRdb carries this immuneACCESS record with in-frame sequences only. Its versions omit some clonotypes, under half of them owing to an unresolved V gene in the studies checked, with the rest unexplained. The V and J calls and clone size were taken over from that table, and D and trimming were inferred from the DNA. This sample holds roughly 240,000 clones; 85% were observed only once. The ten most abundant clones make up approximately 5% of the sample.

Sequencing was performed on peripheral blood. The chain uses TRBV24-1 and TRBJ2-2; TRBD1 is a possible D gene, resting on 6 matching bases. The receptor comes from a man aged 50 or older with COVID-19, enrolled during active disease. This receptor carries the CDR3 CATSHSPGRGTGELFF. The DNA reads as follows: TGTGCCACCAGTCATTCCCCGGGCAGGGGCACCGGGGAGCTGTTTTTT.